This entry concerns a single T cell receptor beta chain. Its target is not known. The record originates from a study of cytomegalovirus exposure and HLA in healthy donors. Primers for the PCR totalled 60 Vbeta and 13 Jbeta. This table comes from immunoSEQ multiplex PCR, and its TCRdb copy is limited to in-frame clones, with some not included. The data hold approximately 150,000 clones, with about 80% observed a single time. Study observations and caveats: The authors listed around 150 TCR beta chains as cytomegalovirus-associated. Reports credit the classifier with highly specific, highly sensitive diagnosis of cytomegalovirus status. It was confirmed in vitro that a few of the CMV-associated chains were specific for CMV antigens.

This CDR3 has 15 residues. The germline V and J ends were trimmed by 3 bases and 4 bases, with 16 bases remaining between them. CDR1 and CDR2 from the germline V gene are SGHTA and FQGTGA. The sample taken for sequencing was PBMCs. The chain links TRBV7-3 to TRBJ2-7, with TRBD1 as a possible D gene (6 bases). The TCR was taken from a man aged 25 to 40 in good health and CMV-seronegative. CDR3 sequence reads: CASSFDRRPPYEQYF. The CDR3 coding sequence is TGTGCCAGCAGCTTTGACAGGAGACCTCCGTACGAGCAGTACTTC.